A single sample is the source of the 9 T cell receptor beta chains below, sequenced in a study of T cell repertoires in cytomegalovirus infection. MiXCR, run by TCRdb on the reads, gives a single entry per CDR3 protein. This sample has nearly 550,000 distinct CDR3 sequences, with more than 15% found just once. Sequencing was performed on CD8+ T cells from PBMCs. The source is a human donor in good health (CMV status not recorded). Some clones in this sample may be carry-over from other donors' samples.

This clonotype came up a few times. The genes are TRBV10-3 and TRBJ1-3; no reliable D call. Germline CDR1 reads ENHRY; CDR2 reads SYGVKD. The CDR3 totals 15 residues. Trimming took 7 bases from V and 0 from J, leaving 13 bases between them. CDR3 sequence (DNA): TGTGCCATCACTTCTGTTGGGGACTCTGGAAACACCATATATTTT. Protein: CAITSVGDSGNTIYF.

This clonotype was found many times. The chain has TRBV7-3 and TRBJ2-5; TRBD2 agrees at 9 bases. This CDR3 contains 15 residues. Trimming at V came to 2 bases and at J to 5 bases, leaving 6 bases not matched to a gene. Germline loops: CDR1 SGHTA, CDR2 FQGTGA. CDR3 nucleotide sequence: TGTGCCAGCAGCTTAGTTAGCGGGAGTTGGGAGACCCAGTACTTC. It translates to CASSLVSGSWETQYF.

The chain has TRBV15 and TRBJ2-1; D is uncertain. Trimming left V 7 bases short and J 0 bases short, with 13 bases between. CDR1 is LNHNV and CDR2 is YYDKDF in the germline V gene (reference sequence). There are 15 residues in the CDR3. In DNA form, the CDR3 reads TGTGCCACCAACTACTGGAGAAGCTCCTACAATGAGCAGTTCTTC. The encoded protein is CATNYWRSSYNEQFF.

This clonotype has only a few counts. The chain joins TRBV29-1 to TRBJ1-2; D call uncertain. The CDR3 consists of 18 residues. Between the trimmed V and J ends, which lost 2 bases and 2 bases, there was a span of 24 bases. Germline loops: CDR1 SQVTM, CDR2 ANQGSEA. CDR3 DNA sequence: TGCAGCGTTGAAATTGCGTTCCCGGTGGGGAGTCGGAACTATGGCTACACCTTC. This sequence encodes CSVEIAFPVGSRNYGYTF.

This clonotype has just a few counts. The chain is built from TRBV18 and TRBJ2-7; D gene unclear. CDR3 length: 14 residues. Trimming cost V 5 bases and J 6 bases, with 17 bases left between them. Germline assignment: CDR1 KGHSH and CDR2 LQKENI. Here the CDR3 reads CASSGRTTLGEQYF. The CDR3 DNA sequence: TGTGCCAGCTCAGGTCGAACCACCCTAGGCGAGCAGTACTTC.

This clonotype was seen repeatedly, ten times or more. The chain carries TRBV7-9 and TRBJ2-1; 7 bases agree with TRBD2. The CDR3 length is 17 residues. The V gene end was trimmed by 7 bases and the J gene end by 0 bases; junction bases not matched to a gene: 12. Germline-derived CDR1 and CDR2 are SEHNR and FQNEAQ (reference sequence). In nucleotides, the CDR3 is TGTGCCAGCACCCCCGCCCGGGGGGAGTCCTCCTACAATGAGCAGTTCTTC. Protein: CASTPARGESSYNEQFF.

Ten or more counts support this clonotype. V gene TRBV12-3 or TRBV12-4 combines with J gene TRBJ2-5, with a possible D match to TRBD2 (5 bases). V lost 1 base and J lost 0, with 9 bases in between. The CDR3 spans 15 residues. In DNA, the CDR3 is TGTGCCAGCAGTTTAGGTCCGGGGAACCAAGAGACCCAGTACTTC. Its protein is CASSLGPGNQETQYF.

The CDR3 sequence is CSARETQYF. CDR3 bases: TGCAGTGCCCGGGAGACCCAGTACTTC. This rearrangement joins TRBV20-1 to TRBJ2-5; D remains ambiguous. The CDR3 contains 9 residues. Germline lookup yields CDR1 DFQATT and CDR2 SNEGSKA (reference sequence). V was clipped by 6 bases and J by 5 bases, with 4 bases between them.

This clonotype was recorded many times. The chain uses TRBV19 and TRBJ1-1, with unresolved D. V was cut by 6 bases and J by 5 bases, with 10 bases left in between. The CDR3 loop spans 12 amino acids. Germline V gene data show CDR1 as LNHDA and CDR2 as SQIVND (reference sequence). The CDR3 reads CASSQLRTEAFF. The CDR3 nucleotides are TGTGCCAGTAGCCAACTCCGGACTGAAGCTTTCTTT.